Listed below are T cell receptor beta chains from one sample, sequenced in a study of CD8+CD57+ T cells in acquired aplastic anemia. Each CDR3 protein gets one entry after TCRdb re-called the reads with MiXCR. The sample shows about 190,000 distinct CDR3 sequences, 54% of them seen only once. The sequencing input was sorted CD4+, CD8+, or CD8+CD57+ T cells (not recorded which) from PBMCs. Source of these receptors: a human donor in good health, serving as a control. The CDR3 runs from the conserved cysteine through the conserved F or W. A D gene is named only where the DNA matches it firmly. Some rows mark clone size as missing; the rest say once, few, many or name a class of expanded clone.

TRBJ2-7 | - | 13 | TRBV7-2 | many | CASSFPSSYEQYF | TGTGCCAGCAGCTTCCCCAGCTCCTACGAGCAGTACTTC
TRBJ1-5 | TRBD1 | 13 | TRBV29-1 | few | CSVGTGNDQPQHF | TGCAGCGTTGGGACAGGGAACGATCAGCCCCAGCATTTT
TRBJ2-4 | - | 11 | TRBV5-6 | many | CASSFGNIQYF | TGTGCCAGCAGCTTTGGAAACATTCAGTACTTC
TRBJ2-3 | - | 16 | TRBV5-4 | many | CASSLDGVRPTDTQYF | TGTGCCAGCAGCTTGGACGGGGTGAGGCCCACAGATACGCAGTATTTT
TRBJ1-4 | - | 14 | TRBV11-2 | - | CASSLGAENEKLLF | TGTGCCAGCAGCTTAGGGGCAGAAAATGAAAAACTGCTTTTT
TRBJ1-6 | TRBD1 | 14 | TRBV2 | - | CASSSETGESPLHF | TGTGCCAGCAGTTCCGAGACAGGGGAATCACCCCTCCACTTT
TRBJ1-2 | - | 13 | TRBV2 | once | CASSEARQTGYTF | TGTGCCAGCAGTGAAGCGCGACAGACTGGCTACACCTTC
TRBJ2-1 | - | 18 | TRBV19 | - | CASSNAGRIYEQYNEQFF | TGTGCCAGTAGTAATGCGGGGCGTATCTACGAGCAGTACAATGAGCAGTTCTTC
TRBJ2-3 | - | 11 | TRBV5-1 | few | CASSLRGTQYF | TGCGCCAGCAGCTTGCGAGGGACGCAGTATTTT
TRBJ2-2 | TRBD1 | 14 | TRBV6-5 | few | CASSYRGRTGELFF | TGTGCCAGCAGTTACAGGGGGCGAACCGGGGAGCTGTTTTTT
TRBJ2-7 | - | 13 | TRBV7-9 | - | CASSLRGEDEQYF | TGTGCCAGCAGCTTACGAGGGGAGGACGAGCAGTACTTC
TRBJ1-6 | - | 14 | TRBV20-1 | - | CSARDRQYNSPLHF | TGCAGTGCTAGAGATCGACAGTATAATTCACCCCTCCACTTT
TRBJ2-1 | TRBD2 | 13 | TRBV29-1 | - | CSLGRGDYNEQFF | TGCAGCTTAGGTCGGGGGGACTACAATGAGCAGTTCTTC
TRBJ2-3 | TRBD2 | 13 | TRBV7-3 | - | CASSSVAGGPQYF | TGTGCCAGCAGCTCGGTAGCGGGGGGCCCGCAGTATTTT
TRBJ1-5 | - | 13 | TRBV30 | many | CAWSVRDNQPQHF | TGTGCCTGGAGTGTCCGAGACAATCAGCCCCAGCATTTT
TRBJ2-7 | - | 13 | TRBV3-1 | many | CASSQSVSYEQYF | TGTGCCAGCAGCCAAAGTGTCTCCTACGAGCAGTACTTC
TRBJ1-3 | TRBD1 | 19 | TRBV7-2 | - | CASSLGRGQGRITGNTIYF | TGTGCCAGCAGTTTAGGTAGGGGGCAGGGAAGGATCACTGGAAACACCATATATTTT
TRBJ1-4 | TRBD1 | 13 | TRBV29-1 | - | CSVARDRDEKLFF | TGCAGCGTCGCCCGGGACAGGGATGAAAAACTGTTTTTT
TRBJ1-5 | TRBD1 | 18 | TRBV9 | - | CASSVRDRTPDSNQPQHF | TGTGCCAGCAGCGTCCGGGACAGGACCCCAGATAGCAATCAGCCCCAGCATTTT
TRBJ1-6 | - | 12 | TRBV6-2/TRBV6-3 | many | CASSLDRSPLHF | TGTGCCAGCAGCCTCGACCGTTCACCCCTCCACTTT
TRBJ1-5 | - | 13 | TRBV18 | few | CASSPSFNQPQHF | TGTGCCAGCTCACCATCGTTCAATCAGCCCCAGCATTTT
TRBJ2-5 | TRBD2 | 16 | TRBV7-7 | - | CASSRGTSGFQETQYF | TGTGCTAGCAGCCGCGGGACTAGCGGATTCCAAGAGACCCAGTACTTC
TRBJ1-5 | - | 15 | TRBV5-6 | - | CASSLGSPRNQPQHF | TGTGCCAGCAGCTTGGGATCACCACGCAATCAGCCCCAGCATTTT
TRBJ2-2 | - | 14 | TRBV7-3 | many | CASSLEVNTGELFF | TGTGCCAGCAGCTTAGAAGTTAACACCGGGGAGCTGTTTTTT
TRBJ1-2 | TRBD1 | 15 | TRBV7-3 | - | CASNSGQGNNYGYTF | TGTGCCAGTAACTCGGGACAGGGGAATAACTATGGCTACACCTTC
TRBJ1-2 | TRBD1 | 14 | TRBV4-2 | - | CATTGVPPKSGYTF | TGTGCCACCACAGGGGTCCCACCCAAATCGGGCTACACCTTC
TRBJ2-1 | - | 13 | TRBV10-3 | few | CAISDGGANEQFF | TGTGCCATCAGTGATGGGGGGGCCAATGAGCAGTTCTTC
TRBJ2-7 | - | 15 | TRBV4-2 | many | CASSQGPQNSYEQYF | TGTGCCAGCAGCCAAGGTCCCCAGAACTCCTACGAGCAGTACTTC
TRBJ2-1 | - | 14 | TRBV19 | - | CASSLRAGPNEQFF | TGTGCCAGCAGTTTACGGGCAGGGCCCAATGAGCAGTTCTTC
TRBJ1-2 | - | 17 | TRBV19 | - | CASSRGRGYRANYGYTF | TGTGCCAGTAGTAGAGGGCGAGGCTACCGAGCTAACTATGGCTACACCTTC
TRBJ1-1 | - | 13 | TRBV27 | few | CASSFEGGTEAFF | TGTGCCAGCAGTTTTGAGGGGGGTACTGAAGCTTTCTTT
TRBJ2-5 | - | 17 | TRBV7-9 | - | CASSLGVYSMGRETQYF | TGTGCCAGCAGCCTAGGCGTCTATAGTATGGGACGAGAGACCCAGTACTTC
TRBJ1-1 | - | 14 | TRBV29-1 | - | CSVGGGIFNTEAFF | TGCAGCGTTGGGGGGGGCATCTTTAACACTGAAGCTTTCTTT
TRBJ1-2 | TRBD1 | 15 | TRBV7-2 | many | CASSLGDRLNYGYTF | TGTGCCAGCAGCTTAGGGGACAGACTCAACTATGGCTACACCTTC
TRBJ2-7 | - | 12 | TRBV7-9 | - | CASSLIGDEQYF | TGTGCCAGCAGCTTAATCGGGGACGAGCAGTACTTC
TRBJ1-6 | - | 14 | TRBV6-4 | many | CASSFDRHNSPLHF | TGTGCCAGCAGTTTTGACAGACACAATTCACCCCTCCACTTT
TRBJ1-1 | TRBD1 | 13 | TRBV6-5 | many | CASRDRQGAGAFF | TGTGCCAGCAGGGATCGACAGGGGGCGGGGGCTTTCTTT
TRBJ2-7 | - | 14 | TRBV5-1 | many | CASSPTPSTLEQYF | TGCGCCAGCAGCCCAACTCCCTCCACGTTGGAGCAGTACTTC
TRBJ1-2 | - | 14 | TRBV11-2 | - | CASSLVRGTYGYTF | TGTGCCAGCAGCTTAGTTCGGGGTACCTATGGCTACACCTTC
TRBJ1-1 | - | 16 | TRBV9 | - | CASSVGTQRGYTEAFF | TGTGCCAGCAGCGTTGGGACTCAGAGGGGGTACACTGAAGCTTTCTTT
TRBJ1-5 | - | 15 | TRBV20-1 | many | CSARRSGAFNQPQHF | TGCAGTGCTAGGAGATCAGGGGCCTTCAATCAGCCCCAGCATTTT
TRBJ1-2 | TRBD1 | 15 | TRBV4-3 | - | CASSQWDRGRSGNTF | TGCGCCAGCAGCCAATGGGACAGGGGGCGGTCTGGAAACACCTTC
TRBJ1-6 | - | 14 | TRBV20-1 | - | CSARTAPYNSPLHF | TGCAGTGCTAGGACAGCCCCATATAATTCACCCCTCCACTTT
TRBJ2-5 | - | 17 | TRBV18 | few | CASSPGTGHDNQETQYF | TGTGCCAGCTCACCAGGTACGGGACACGACAATCAAGAGACCCAGTACTTC
TRBJ1-2 | - | 12 | TRBV18 | few | CASSQDRYGYTF | TGTGCCAGCTCACAGGACAGATATGGCTACACCTTC
TRBJ2-1 | TRBD2 | 18 | TRBV5-1 | many | CASSPTSGGAGLYNEQFF | TGCGCCAGCAGTCCGACTAGCGGGGGGGCAGGCCTCTACAATGAGCAGTTCTTC
TRBJ1-6 | TRBD1 | 14 | TRBV19 | - | CASRHGTGGSPLHF | TGTGCCAGTAGGCACGGGACAGGGGGCTCACCCCTCCACTTT
TRBJ2-5 | - | 15 | TRBV18 | few | CASSPPVKNQETQYF | TGTGCCAGCTCACCACCGGTAAAGAACCAAGAGACCCAGTACTTC
TRBJ2-5 | TRBD2 | 13 | TRBV19 | many | CASRPGTKETQYF | TGTGCCAGCCGTCCCGGGACTAAGGAGACCCAGTACTTC
TRBJ1-5 | - | 11 | TRBV12-3/TRBV12-4 | - | CASKGVQPQHF | TGTGCCAGCAAAGGAGTTCAGCCCCAGCATTTT
TRBJ2-1 | - | 15 | TRBV7-8 | once | CASSPGLAPLHEQFF | TGTGCCAGCAGCCCGGGCCTGGCGCCCCTCCATGAGCAGTTCTTC
TRBJ1-1 | - | 14 | TRBV6-6 | many | CASSQGRGSTEAFF | TGTGCCAGCAGTCAGGGCCGAGGTTCCACTGAAGCTTTCTTT
TRBJ1-3 | - | 16 | TRBV10-2 | - | CASSESSGHSGNTIYF | TGCGCCAGCAGTGAGTCATCCGGCCACTCTGGAAACACCATATATTTT